The rows below give T cell receptor beta chains drawn from one sample of a study of tumor-infiltrating lymphocytes in primary liver carcinoma. One entry per CDR3 protein results from TCRdb running MiXCR on the multiplex PCR reads. The data hold approximately 73,000 distinct CDR3 sequences, with about 70% observed a single time. Sequencing was done on a sample of liver tumor tissue from sampling region 4. These receptors originate from an older woman with primary liver carcinoma and hepatitis B virus infection. Both conserved end residues are part of each CDR3. The D gene is left open where the match is weak. Only some rows state a clone size, as once, few, many or a class for expanded clones.

once	.	TRBV20-1	11	TRBJ1-2	TGCAGTGCTAGTGAGTCCGGTGGCTACACCTTC	CSASESGGYTF
.	TRBD1	TRBV12-3/TRBV12-4	17	TRBJ1-5	TGTGTCAGCAGTCCTACAGGGGAAGAGGAGGTCAATCAGCCCCAGCATTTT	CVSSPTGEEEVNQPQHF
.	TRBD2	TRBV11-3	19	TRBJ2-1	TGTATCAGCAGCGCCGGACAGGGGGGACTAGCGGGAGGATTCAATGAGCAGTTTTTC	CISSAGQGGLAGGFNEQFF
.	TRBD2	TRBV29-1	11	TRBJ2-1	TGCAGCGTCGGACTAGCGAGAAGGGCATTCTTC	CSVGLARRAFF
.	.	TRBV19	15	TRBJ2-2	TGTACCAGTAGTATAGGCTACGTGAACACCGGGGAGCTGTCTTTT	CTSSIGYVNTGELSF
once	.	TRBV11-2	14	TRBJ2-7	TGTGACAGCAGCTTGGGCGGCCTAGGCTCGAAGCAATACTTC	CDSSLGGLGSKQYF
.	.	TRBV29-1	16	TRBJ2-3	TGCAGCATTGCCCCGGGTAGGGGACGTTACACAGATACGCAGTATTTT	CSIAPGRGRYTDTQYF
.	.	TRBV11-2	13	TRBJ2-5	TGTGCCAGCAACAAGGTGCCAGATGAGACCCAGTACTTC	CASNKVPDETQYF
.	.	TRBV5-1	11	TRBJ2-5	TGCGCCAGCAGGACGGCGGAGACCCACTACTTC	CASRTAETHYF
.	.	TRBV28	14	TRBJ1-1	TGTGCCAGCAGAGTGGTAGGGAAGGACACTGAAGCTTTCTTT	CASRVVGKDTEAFF
many	TRBD2	TRBV29-1	15	TRBJ2-7	TGCAGCGTTGTCTTTGGGACTAGCGGGATAGAAGAGCAGTACTTC	CSVVFGTSGIEEQYF
.	.	TRBV11-3	18	TRBJ2-7	TGTGCCAGCAGCTTAGAGGATAGCGGAAGCCCCGGGACCTACGAGCATTACTTC	CASSLEDSGSPGTYEHYF
medium-sized	TRBD1	TRBV6-2/TRBV6-3	15	TRBJ2-2	TGTGCCAGCAGTTACGACAGGGTAGACACCGGGGAGCTGTTTTTT	CASSYDRVDTGELFF
.	TRBD1	TRBV6-1	14	TRBJ2-3	TGTGACAGCAGACAGGGGGGGGACACAGATACGCAATATTTT	CDSRQGGDTDTQYF
.	TRBD2	TRBV7-9	16	TRBJ2-7	TGTGCCAGCAGCTTAGTGGGTGTGACTAGCGGGATCGGGCAGTACTTC	CASSLVGVTSGIGQYF
.	.	TRBV11-2	12	TRBJ2-2	TGTGCCAGCACCGACGTAGCCGGGGGGCTGCTATTT	CASTDVAGGLLF
.	TRBD2	TRBV11-3	17	TRBJ2-2	TGTGCCAGCATCTTAGGCAGGTTAGCGGGAAACACCCGGGAACTGTTTTTT	CASILGRLAGNTRELFF
.	.	TRBV28	13	TRBJ2-2	TGTGTCAGCAGACCCACCGCCACCCGGGAGCTGTTTTTT	CVSRPTATRELFF
few	TRBD2	TRBV7-9	15	TRBJ2-4	TGTGCCAGCAGCCCGGGGCTAGCGGCCAAAAACATTCTGTGCTTC	CASSPGLAAKNILCF
many	TRBD2	TRBV5-1	15	TRBJ2-7	TGCGCCAGCAGCTCAGGGACTAGCGTCGGTCACGAGCAGTACTTC	CASSSGTSVGHEQYF
few	.	TRBV11-3	14	TRBJ2-1	TGTGCCAGCCTCCGGACGGGGGCATACGATGAGCAGTTCTTC	CASLRTGAYDEQFF
many	TRBD2	TRBV7-8	16	TRBJ2-1	TGTGCCAGCAGCTTAGTTGGGACTAGCGGGAGTAATGAGCAGTTCTTC	CASSLVGTSGSNEQFF
.	.	TRBV29-1	15	TRBJ1-6	TGTAGCGTTGCAGTAGGGGCGTCAAATAATTCACACCTCCACTTT	CSVAVGASNNSHLHF
.	TRBD1	TRBV5-4	15	TRBJ1-2	TGTGTCAGCAACCAACCCACAGGGGGGGGCTATGGCTACACCTTC	CVSNQPTGGGYGYTF